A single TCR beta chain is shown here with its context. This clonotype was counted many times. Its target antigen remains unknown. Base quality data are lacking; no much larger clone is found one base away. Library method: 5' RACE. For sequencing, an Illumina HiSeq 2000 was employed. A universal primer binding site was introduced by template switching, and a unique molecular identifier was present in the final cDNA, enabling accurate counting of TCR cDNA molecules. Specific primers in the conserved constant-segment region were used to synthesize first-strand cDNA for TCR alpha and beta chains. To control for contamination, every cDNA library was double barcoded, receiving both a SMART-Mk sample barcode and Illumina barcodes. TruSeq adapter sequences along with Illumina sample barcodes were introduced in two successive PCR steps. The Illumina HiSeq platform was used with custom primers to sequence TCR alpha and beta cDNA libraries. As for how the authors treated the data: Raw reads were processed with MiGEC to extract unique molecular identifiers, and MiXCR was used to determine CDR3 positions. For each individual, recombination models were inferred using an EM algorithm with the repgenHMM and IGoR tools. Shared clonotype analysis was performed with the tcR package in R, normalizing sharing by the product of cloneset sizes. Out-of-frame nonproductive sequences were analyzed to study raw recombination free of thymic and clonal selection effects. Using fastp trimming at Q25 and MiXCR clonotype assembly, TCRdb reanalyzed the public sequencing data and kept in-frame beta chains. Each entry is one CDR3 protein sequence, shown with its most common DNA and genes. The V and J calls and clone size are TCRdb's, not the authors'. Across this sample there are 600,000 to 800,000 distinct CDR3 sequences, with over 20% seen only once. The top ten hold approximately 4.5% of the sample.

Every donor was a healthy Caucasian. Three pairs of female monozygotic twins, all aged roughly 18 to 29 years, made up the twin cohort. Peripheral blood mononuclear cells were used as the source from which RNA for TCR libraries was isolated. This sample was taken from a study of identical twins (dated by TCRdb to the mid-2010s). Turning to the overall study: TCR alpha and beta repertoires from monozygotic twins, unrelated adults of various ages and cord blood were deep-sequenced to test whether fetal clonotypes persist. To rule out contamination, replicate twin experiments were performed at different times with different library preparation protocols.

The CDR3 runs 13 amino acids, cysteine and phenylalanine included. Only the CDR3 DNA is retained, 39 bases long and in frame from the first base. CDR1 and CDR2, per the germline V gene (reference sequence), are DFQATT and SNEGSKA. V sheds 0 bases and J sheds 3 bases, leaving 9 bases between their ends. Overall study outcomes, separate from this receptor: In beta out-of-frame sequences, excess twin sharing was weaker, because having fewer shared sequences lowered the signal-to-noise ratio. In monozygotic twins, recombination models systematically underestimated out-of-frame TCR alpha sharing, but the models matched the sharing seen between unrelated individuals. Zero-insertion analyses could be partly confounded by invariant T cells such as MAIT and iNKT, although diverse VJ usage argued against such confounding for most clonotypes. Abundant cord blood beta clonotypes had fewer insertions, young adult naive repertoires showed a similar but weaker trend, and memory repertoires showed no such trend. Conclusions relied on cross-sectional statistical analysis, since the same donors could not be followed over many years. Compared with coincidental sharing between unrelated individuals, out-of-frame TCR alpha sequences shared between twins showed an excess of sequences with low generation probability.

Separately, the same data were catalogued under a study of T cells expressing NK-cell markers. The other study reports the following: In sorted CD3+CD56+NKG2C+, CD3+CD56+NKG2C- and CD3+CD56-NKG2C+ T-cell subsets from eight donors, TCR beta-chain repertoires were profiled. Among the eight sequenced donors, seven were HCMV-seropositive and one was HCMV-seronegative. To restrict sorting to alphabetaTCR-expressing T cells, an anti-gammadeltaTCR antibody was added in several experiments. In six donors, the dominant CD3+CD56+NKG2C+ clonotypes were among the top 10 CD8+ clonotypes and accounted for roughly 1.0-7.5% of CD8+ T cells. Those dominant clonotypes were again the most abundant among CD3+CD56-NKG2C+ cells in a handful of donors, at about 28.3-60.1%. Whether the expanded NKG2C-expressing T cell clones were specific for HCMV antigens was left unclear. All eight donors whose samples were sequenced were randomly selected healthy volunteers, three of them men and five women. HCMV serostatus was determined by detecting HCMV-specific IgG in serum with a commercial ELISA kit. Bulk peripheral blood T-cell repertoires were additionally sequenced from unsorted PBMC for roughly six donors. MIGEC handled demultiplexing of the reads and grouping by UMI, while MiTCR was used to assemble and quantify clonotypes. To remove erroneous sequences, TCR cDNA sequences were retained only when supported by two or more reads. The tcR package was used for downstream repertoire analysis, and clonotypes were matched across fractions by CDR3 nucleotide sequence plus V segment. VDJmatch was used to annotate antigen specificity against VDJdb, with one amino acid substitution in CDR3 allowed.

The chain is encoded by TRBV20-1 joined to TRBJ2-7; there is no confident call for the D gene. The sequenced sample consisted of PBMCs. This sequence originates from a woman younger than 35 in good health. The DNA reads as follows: TGCAGTGCTAGAGATCTTGCTCTCTACGAGCAGTACTTC. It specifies CSARDLALYEQYF.